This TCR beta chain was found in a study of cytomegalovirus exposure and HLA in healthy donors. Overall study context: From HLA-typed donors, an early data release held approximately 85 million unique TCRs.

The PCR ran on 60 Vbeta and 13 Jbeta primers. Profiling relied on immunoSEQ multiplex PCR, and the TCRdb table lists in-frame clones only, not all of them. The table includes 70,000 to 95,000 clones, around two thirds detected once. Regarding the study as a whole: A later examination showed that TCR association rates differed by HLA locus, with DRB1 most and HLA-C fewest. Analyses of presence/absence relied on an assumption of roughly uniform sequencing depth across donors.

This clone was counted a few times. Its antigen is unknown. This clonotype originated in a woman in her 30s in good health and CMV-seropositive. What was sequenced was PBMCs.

This chain's CDR3 is CASSRTSGAYEQYF. In DNA form, the CDR3 reads TGTGCCAGCAGTCGGACTAGCGGAGCCTACGAGCAGTACTTC. This chain joins TRBV7-2 and TRBJ2-7, with 10 bases identical to TRBD2. Germline trimming cut 6 bases from V and 2 bases from J; bases unmatched to any gene: 4. Germline V gene lookup returns CDR1 SGHTA and CDR2 FQGNSA. This CDR3 comprises 14 residues.